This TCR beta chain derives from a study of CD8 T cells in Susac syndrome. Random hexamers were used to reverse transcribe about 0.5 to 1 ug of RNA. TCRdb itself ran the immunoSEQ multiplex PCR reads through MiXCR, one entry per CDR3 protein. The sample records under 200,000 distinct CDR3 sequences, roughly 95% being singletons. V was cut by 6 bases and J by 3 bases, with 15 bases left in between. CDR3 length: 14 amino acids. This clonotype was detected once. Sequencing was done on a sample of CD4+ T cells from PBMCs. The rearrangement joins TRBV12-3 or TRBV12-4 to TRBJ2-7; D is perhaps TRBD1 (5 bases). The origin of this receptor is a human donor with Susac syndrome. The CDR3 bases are TGTGCCAGCAGCCCAATGGACATCTTCTACGAGCAGTACTTC. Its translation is CASSPMDIFYEQYF.